The 22 T cell receptor beta chains below were found in one sample sequenced in a study of TIL therapy for anti-PD-1-resistant metastatic lung cancer. The libraries were made with immunoSEQ v3. Method: immunoSEQ multiplex PCR; TCRdb's copy keeps in-frame clones and lacks some. The sample includes about 95,000 clones, approximately 65% of them seen just once. Stated time point: pre-treatment sample, taken before nivolumab and TIL therapy. Pleural nodules or supraclavicular lymph nodes made up most of the excised metastases sampled. The specimen was tumor tissue, collected at baseline. These receptors originate from a person between 25 and 80 years old with non-small cell lung cancer.

This chain uses TRBV11-2 with TRBJ1-2; D ambiguous. V shed 3 bases and J shed 4 bases, with 12 bases lying between them. This CDR3 has 14 amino acids. Germline-derived CDR1 and CDR2 are SGHAT and FQNNGV. The DNA of the CDR3 is TGTGCCAGCAGCTTCATTGGGCAAATCTATGGCTACACCTTC. Translated: CASSFIGQIYGYTF.

The J gene is TRBJ1-2, the V gene TRBV3-1 (or the pseudogene TRBV3-2); tentative D call: TRBD1 (6 bases). V lost 6 bases to trimming and J lost 4 bases, with 15 bases between them. Per the germline V gene, CDR1 is LGHDT and CDR2 is YNNKEL (reference sequence). The CDR3 is 14 residues long. The DNA for the CDR3 is TGTGCCAGCAGTCTGTCCGGGGGCGTCTATGGCTACACCTTC. Its protein product is CASSLSGGVYGYTF.

The rearrangement links TRBV7-9 to TRBJ2-1; tentative D call: TRBD2 (5 bases). This CDR3 is 13 amino acids long. V lost 0 bases to trimming and J lost 14 bases, with 14 bases between them. The germline V gene encodes CDR1 SEHNR and CDR2 FQNEAQ (reference sequence). CDR3 loop: CASSLAESLEKFF. CDR3 DNA sequence: TGTGCCAGCAGCTTAGCGGAATCACTAGAAAAGTTCTTC.

This clone appeared once. V and J are TRBV7-9 and TRBJ2-4; D is ambiguous. The CDR3 loop spans 15 amino acids. In germline, CDR1 is SEHNR, CDR2 FQNEAQ (reference sequence). V was cut by 2 bases and J by 2 bases, with 10 bases left in between. CDR3 DNA sequence: TGTGCCAGCAGCTTACTCATGGCGACCAAAAACATTCAGTACTTC. Protein: CASSLLMATKNIQYF.

The V and J genes are TRBV19 and TRBJ1-4; 11 positions match TRBD1. The CDR3 is made up of 16 amino acids. The V gene's germline CDR1 is LNHDA and CDR2 SQIVND (reference sequence). The V segment lost 7 bases and the J segment 11 bases; nucleotides outside the gene matches: 15. The CDR3 loop reads CASIPGTGGGVGKLFF. The CDR3 DNA reads TGTGCCAGTATTCCGGGGACAGGGGGAGGCGTAGGGAAACTGTTTTTT.

This clone was recorded once. The CDR3 region is CASSAYLADTQYF. The CDR3 DNA follows: TGTGCCAGCAGCGCCTATCTAGCTGATACGCAGTATTTT. The V and J genes are TRBV9 and TRBJ2-3, with a weak D call TRBD2 (5 bases). CDR3 length: 13 residues. The V end lost 3 bases, the J end lost 6 bases, and 11 bases lay between the germline ends. In germline, CDR1 is SGDLS, CDR2 YYNGEE.

The rearrangement joins TRBV9 to TRBJ2-7, with unresolved D. The V end lost 0 bases, the J end lost 6 bases, and 13 bases lay between the germline ends. Germline V gene data show CDR1 as SGDLS and CDR2 as YYNGEE. There are 14 residues in the CDR3. This CDR3 is CASSVGVGTGEQYF. CDR3 sequence (DNA): TGTGCCAGCAGCGTAGGGGTGGGTACCGGCGAGCAGTACTTC. Using reference TRBV9 and TRBJ2-7 for the parts outside the CDR3, the full variable domain is DSGVTQTPKHLITATGQRVTLRCSPRSGDLSVYWYQQSLDQGLQFLIQYYNGEERAKGNILERFSAQQFPDLHSELNLSSLELGDSALYFCASSVGVGTGEQYFGPGTRLTVT.

V usage is TRBV19 and J usage is TRBJ1-5, with 10 bases matching TRBD1. The CDR3 totals 14 residues. J gave up 4 bases and V 10 bases, and 7 bases lay outside the gene matches. CDR1 and CDR2 (germline): LNHDA, SQIVND (reference sequence). DNA for the CDR3: TGTGCCACCTCGACAGGGGGCTTTAATCAGCCCCAGCATTTT. Amino acid sequence: CATSTGGFNQPQHF.

This chain links TRBV7-8 with TRBJ2-5, with 10 bases that match TRBD2. CDR3 length equals 13 residues. Germline loops: CDR1 SGHVS, CDR2 FQNEAQ. V lost 5 bases and J lost 5; bases outside the gene matches: 2. CDR3 sequence: CASSKTSGETQYF. The CDR3, as DNA: TGTGCCAGCAGCAAGACTAGCGGGGAGACCCAGTACTTC.

The chain employs TRBV18 and TRBJ2-5, with TRBD1 as a possible D gene (6 bases). Between the trimmed V and J ends, which lost 5 bases and 3 bases, there was a span of 10 bases. The CDR3 has 13 residues. Germline-derived CDR1 and CDR2 are KGHSH and LQKENI. CDR3 loop: CASSSTGEETQYF. The CDR3 nucleotides are TGTGCCAGCTCATCGACAGGAGAAGAGACCCAGTACTTC.

This rearrangement joins TRBV10-2 to TRBJ2-3; 8 positions agree with TRBD1. The CDR3 is 13 amino acids. The germline gives CDR1 WSHSY, CDR2 SAAADI. V was pared by 6 bases and J by 1 base, with 0 bases of the junction left unmatched. DNA of the CDR3: TGCGCCAGCAGACAGGGGGGCACAGATACGCAGTATTTT. This sequence encodes CASRQGGTDTQYF.

The V and J genes are TRBV12-3 or TRBV12-4 and TRBJ2-2, with 7 bases identical to TRBD2. The trim removed 7 bases at V and 1 base at J, leaving 0 bases unmatched. This CDR3 contains 13 residues. In nucleotides, the CDR3 is TGTGCCAGCACTAGCGGGAACACCGGGGAGCTGTTTTTT. Translation gives CASTSGNTGELFF.

This clone was found a few times. V gene TRBV5-3 combines with J gene TRBJ1-4; TRBD1 matches at 9 bases. TRBV5-3 is an ORF; its function is uncertain. This CDR3 is 15 amino acids long. J was trimmed by 8 bases and V by 4 bases; bases with no gene match: 9. The CDR3 sequence is CARSITGGEKEKLFF. The DNA of the CDR3 is TGTGCCAGAAGCATCACAGGGGGCGAGAAAGAAAAACTGTTTTTT.

The rearrangement joins TRBV7-2 to TRBJ1-2; D may be TRBD1 (5 bases). The CDR3 extends over 13 amino acids. Germline values: CDR1 SGHTA, CDR2 FQGNSA. V gave up 1 base and J gave up 6 bases, with 9 bases separating them. For the CDR3, the DNA is TGTGCCAGCAGCTTAGTTGGGGGGGATGGCTACACCTTC. It translates to CASSLVGGDGYTF.

This chain links TRBV6-4 with TRBJ1-5; 10 bases fit TRBD1. The CDR3 runs 18 residues. Looked up from germline, CDR1 is MRHNA and CDR2 is SNTAGT. V shed 7 bases and J 0 bases; nucleotides not matched to a gene: 12. The CDR3 region is CASTVDRGPSYSNQPQHF. DNA of the CDR3: TGTGCCAGCACCGTTGACAGGGGGCCGAGTTATAGCAATCAGCCCCAGCATTTT.

The chain couples TRBV15 to TRBJ2-7; 10 positions match TRBD1. The CDR3 has 14 amino acids. V shed 5 bases and J 4 bases; nucleotides not matched to a gene: 5. CDR1 is LNHNV and CDR2 is YYDKDF in the germline V gene (reference sequence). Written as DNA, the CDR3 is TGTGCCACCAGCGGAGGACAGGGGGGTTACGAGCAGTACTTC. Translating it yields CATSGGQGGYEQYF.

The chain combines TRBV29-1 with TRBJ2-3, with D tentatively TRBD2 (5 bases). The CDR3 has 14 residues. Germline values: CDR1 SQVTM, CDR2 ANQGSEA. V gave up 8 bases and J gave up 0 bases, with 15 bases separating them. The CDR3: CSTVARTSTDTQYF. The DNA of the CDR3 is TGCAGCACCGTCGCCAGGACTAGCACAGATACGCAGTATTTT.

V and J are TRBV19 and TRBJ1-1; D unclear. This CDR3 spans 12 amino acids. Trimming removed 7 bases at V and 3 bases at J, with 9 bases between. Germline-derived CDR1 and CDR2 are LNHDA and SQIVND (reference sequence). The CDR3 DNA is TGTGCCAGTATGGGTTTATACACTGAAGCTTTCTTT. This encodes CASMGLYTEAFF.

The J gene is TRBJ2-2, the V gene TRBV10-1; D is unclear. From germline, CDR1 is WNHNN and CDR2 SYGVQD (reference sequence). The CDR3 extends over 15 amino acids. V was trimmed by 0 bases and J by 2 bases, leaving 7 bases between them. CDR3 amino acids: CASSESGGNTGELFF. In DNA, the CDR3 is TGCGCCAGCAGTGAGTCCGGCGGAAACACCGGGGAGCTGTTTTTT.

The J gene is TRBJ2-2, the V gene TRBV2; D is unclear. The V gene lost 2 bases and the J gene lost 4 bases, with 5 bases spanning the gap. The CDR3 totals 13 residues. Germline-derived CDR1 and CDR2 are SNHLY and FYNNEI. The DNA of the CDR3 is TGTGCCAGCAGTGAAATCTCCACCGGGGAGCTGTTTTTT. Amino acid sequence: CASSEISTGELFF. Together with reference TRBV2 and TRBJ2-2, the CDR3 gives the full variable domain: EPEVTQTPSHQVTQMGQEVILRCVPISNHLYFYWYRQILGQKVEFLVSFYNNEISEKSEIFDDQFSVERPDGSNFTLKIRSTKLEDSAMYFCASSEISTGELFFGEGSRLTVL.

The chain combines TRBV10-2 with TRBJ2-4; possible D gene TRBD2, 6 bases. CDR3 length equals 13 residues. CDR1 is WSHSY, CDR2 SAAADI, per germline. Trimming removed 9 bases from V and 2 bases from J, with 11 bases in between. CDR3 bases: TGCGCCAGTTCCCGGGACTCCAAAAACATTCAGTACTTC. This gives the protein CASSRDSKNIQYF.

The gene calls are TRBV7-6 and TRBJ2-3; D gene unclear. Germline CDR1 and CDR2: SGHVS and FNYEAQ. Trimming took off 5 bases at V and 0 bases at J, with 15 bases between the two ends. The CDR3 is 16 amino acids. The CDR3 sequence: CASSLESQISTDTQYF. The CDR3 nucleotides read TGTGCCAGCAGCCTCGAGAGCCAGATTAGCACAGATACGCAGTATTTT.